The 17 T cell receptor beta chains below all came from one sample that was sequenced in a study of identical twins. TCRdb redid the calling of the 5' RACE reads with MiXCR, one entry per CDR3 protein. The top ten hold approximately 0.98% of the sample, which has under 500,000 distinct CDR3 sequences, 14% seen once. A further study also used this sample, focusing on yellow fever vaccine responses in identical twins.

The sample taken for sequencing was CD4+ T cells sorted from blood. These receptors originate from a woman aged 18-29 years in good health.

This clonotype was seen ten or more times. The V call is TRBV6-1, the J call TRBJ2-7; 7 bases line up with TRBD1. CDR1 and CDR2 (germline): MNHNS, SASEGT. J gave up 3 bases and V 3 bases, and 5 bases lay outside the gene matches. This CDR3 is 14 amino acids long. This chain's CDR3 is CASSETGSLYEQYF. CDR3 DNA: TGTGCCAGCAGTGAGACAGGGAGTCTCTACGAGCAGTACTTC.

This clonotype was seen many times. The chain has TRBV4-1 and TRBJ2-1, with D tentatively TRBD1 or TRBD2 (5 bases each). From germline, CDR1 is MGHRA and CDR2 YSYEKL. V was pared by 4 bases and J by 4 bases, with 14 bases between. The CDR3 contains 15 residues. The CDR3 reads CASSPAGAPYNEQFF. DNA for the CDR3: TGCGCCAGCAGCCCTGCCGGGGCCCCTTACAATGAGCAGTTCTTC.

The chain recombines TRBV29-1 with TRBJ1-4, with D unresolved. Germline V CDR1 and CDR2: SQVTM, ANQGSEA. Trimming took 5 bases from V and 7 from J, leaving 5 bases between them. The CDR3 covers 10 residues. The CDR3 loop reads CSVFSEKLFF. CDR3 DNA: TGCAGCGTTTTTTCTGAAAAACTGTTTTTT.

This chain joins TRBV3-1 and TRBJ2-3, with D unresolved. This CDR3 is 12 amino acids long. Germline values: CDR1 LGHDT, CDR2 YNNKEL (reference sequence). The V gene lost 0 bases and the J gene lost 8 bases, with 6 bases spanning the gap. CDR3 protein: CASSQDLFTQYF. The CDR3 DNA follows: TGTGCCAGCAGCCAAGATCTTTTTACGCAGTATTTT.

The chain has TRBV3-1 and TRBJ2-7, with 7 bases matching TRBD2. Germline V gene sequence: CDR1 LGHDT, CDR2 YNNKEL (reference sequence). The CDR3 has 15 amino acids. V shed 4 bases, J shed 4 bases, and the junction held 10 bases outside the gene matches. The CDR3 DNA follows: TGTGCCAGCAGCCCCGCTTCAGCTAGCGGATACGAGCAGTACTTC. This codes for CASSPASASGYEQYF.

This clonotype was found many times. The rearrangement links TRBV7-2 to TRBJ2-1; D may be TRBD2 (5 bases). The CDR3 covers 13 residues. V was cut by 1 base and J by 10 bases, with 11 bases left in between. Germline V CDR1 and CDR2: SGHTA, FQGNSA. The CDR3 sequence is CASSLERNQEQFF. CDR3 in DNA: TGTGCCAGCAGCTTAGAGCGGAATCAGGAGCAGTTCTTC.

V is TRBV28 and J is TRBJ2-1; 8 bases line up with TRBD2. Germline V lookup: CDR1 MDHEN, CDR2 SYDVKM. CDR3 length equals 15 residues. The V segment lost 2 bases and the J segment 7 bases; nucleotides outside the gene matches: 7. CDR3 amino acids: CASSLPSGRLNEQFF. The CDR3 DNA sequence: TGTGCCAGCAGTTTACCTAGCGGGCGTTTAAATGAGCAGTTCTTC.

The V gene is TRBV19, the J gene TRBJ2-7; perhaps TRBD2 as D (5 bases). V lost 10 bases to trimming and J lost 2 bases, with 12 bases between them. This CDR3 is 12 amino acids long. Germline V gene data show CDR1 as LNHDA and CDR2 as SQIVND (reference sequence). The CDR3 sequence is CATRTDPYEQYF. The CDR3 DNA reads TGTGCCACTCGGACTGATCCCTACGAGCAGTACTTC.

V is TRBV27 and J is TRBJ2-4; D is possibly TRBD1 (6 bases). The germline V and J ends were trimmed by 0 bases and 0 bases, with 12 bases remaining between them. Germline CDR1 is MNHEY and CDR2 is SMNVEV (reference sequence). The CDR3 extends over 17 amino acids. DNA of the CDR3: TGTGCCAGCAGTTTATCAAGGGGGAACTTAGCCAAAAACATTCAGTACTTC. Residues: CASSLSRGNLAKNIQYF.

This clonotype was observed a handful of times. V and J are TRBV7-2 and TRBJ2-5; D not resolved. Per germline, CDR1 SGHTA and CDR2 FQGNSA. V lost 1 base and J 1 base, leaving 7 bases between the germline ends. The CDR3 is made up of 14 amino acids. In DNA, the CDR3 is TGTGCCAGCAGCTTAGTAGTGACCCAAGAGACCCAGTACTTC. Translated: CASSLVVTQETQYF.

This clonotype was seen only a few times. CDR3: CASSQDVSYNEQFF. DNA of the CDR3: TGCGCCAGCAGCCAAGATGTCAGTTACAATGAGCAGTTCTTC. This rearrangement joins TRBV4-3 to TRBJ2-1, with D unclear. The V end lost 0 bases, the J end lost 4 bases, and 7 bases lay between the germline ends. The CDR3 runs to 14 residues. Germline V CDR1 and CDR2: LGHNA, YSLEER.

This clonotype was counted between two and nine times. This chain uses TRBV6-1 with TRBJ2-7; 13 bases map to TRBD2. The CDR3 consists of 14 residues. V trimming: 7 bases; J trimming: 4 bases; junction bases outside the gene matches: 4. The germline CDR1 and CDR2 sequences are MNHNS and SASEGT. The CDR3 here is CASTWTSGSYEQYF. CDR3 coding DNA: TGTGCCAGCACCTGGACTAGCGGGAGTTACGAGCAGTACTTC.

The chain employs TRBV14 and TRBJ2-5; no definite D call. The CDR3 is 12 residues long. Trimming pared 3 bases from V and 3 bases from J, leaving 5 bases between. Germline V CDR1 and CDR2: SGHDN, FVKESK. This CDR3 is CASSHFEETQYF. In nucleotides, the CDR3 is TGTGCCAGCAGCCACTTCGAAGAGACCCAGTACTTC.

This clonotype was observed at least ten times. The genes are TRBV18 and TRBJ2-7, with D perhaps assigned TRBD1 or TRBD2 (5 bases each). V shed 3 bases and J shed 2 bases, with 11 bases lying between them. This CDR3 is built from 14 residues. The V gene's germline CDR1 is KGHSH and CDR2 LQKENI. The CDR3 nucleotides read TGTGCCAGCTCACCGGGCAGAGGGGCCTACGAGCAGTACTTC. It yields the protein CASSPGRGAYEQYF.

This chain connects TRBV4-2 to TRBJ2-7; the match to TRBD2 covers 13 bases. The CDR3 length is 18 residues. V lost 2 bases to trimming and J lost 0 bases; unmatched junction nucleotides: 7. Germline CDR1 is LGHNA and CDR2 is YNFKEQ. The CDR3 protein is CASSQTRLAGGLSYEQYF. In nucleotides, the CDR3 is TGTGCCAGCAGCCAAACCCGACTAGCGGGAGGCCTCTCCTACGAGCAGTACTTC.

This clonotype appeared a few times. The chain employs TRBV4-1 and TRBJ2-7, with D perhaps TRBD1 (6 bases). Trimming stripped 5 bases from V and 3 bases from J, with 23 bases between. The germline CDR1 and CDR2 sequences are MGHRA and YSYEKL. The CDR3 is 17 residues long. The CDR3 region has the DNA TGCGCCAGCAGCAACAGTCTAGGGGGAAGGGGGATCTACGAGCAGTACTTC. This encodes CASSNSLGGRGIYEQYF.

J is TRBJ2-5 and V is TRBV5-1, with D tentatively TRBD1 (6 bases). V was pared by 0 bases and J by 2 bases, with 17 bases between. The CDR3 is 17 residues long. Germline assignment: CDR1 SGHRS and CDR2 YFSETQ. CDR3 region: CASSLVFGGRGQETQYF. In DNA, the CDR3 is TGCGCCAGCAGCTTGGTGTTTGGGGGTAGGGGGCAAGAGACCCAGTACTTC.